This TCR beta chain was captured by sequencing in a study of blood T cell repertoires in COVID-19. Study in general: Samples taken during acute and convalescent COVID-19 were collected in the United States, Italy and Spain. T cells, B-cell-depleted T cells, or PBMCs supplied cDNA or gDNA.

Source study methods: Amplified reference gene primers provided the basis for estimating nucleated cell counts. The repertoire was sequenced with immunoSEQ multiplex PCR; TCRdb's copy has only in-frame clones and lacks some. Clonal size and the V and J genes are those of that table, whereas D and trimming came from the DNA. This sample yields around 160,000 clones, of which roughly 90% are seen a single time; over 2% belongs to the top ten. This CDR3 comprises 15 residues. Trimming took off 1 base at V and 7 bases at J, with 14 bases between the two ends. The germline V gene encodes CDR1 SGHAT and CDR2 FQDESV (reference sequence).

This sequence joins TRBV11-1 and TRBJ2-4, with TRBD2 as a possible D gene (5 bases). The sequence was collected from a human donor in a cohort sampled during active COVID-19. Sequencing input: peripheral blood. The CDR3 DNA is TGTGCCAGCAGCTTAGGGGATCGGAGGCAGAACATTCAGTACTTC. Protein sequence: CASSLGDRRQNIQYF.